Presented here are 26 T cell receptor beta chains from one specimen sequenced in a study of OX40 agonist ivuxolimab in advanced cancers. Libraries were made using the immunoSEQ multiplex PCR assay. This is the immuneACCESS table as TCRdb keeps it, with only in-frame sequences that have V and J called. A part of the clones is gone; compared with another copy, unresolved V genes explain less than half, and the rest is unexplained. A total of about 69,000 clones appear in this sample, approximately 90% of them only once. The ten largest make up 2.5% to 3% of the sample. The material was CD4+ or CD8+ T cells sorted from blood, obtained in a trial of the OX40 agonist ivuxolimab. These receptors came from an adult with an advanced solid tumor such as melanoma, head and neck, liver or kidney cancer.

The rearrangement uses TRBV19 and TRBJ2-3, with D hard to call. The CDR3 is made up of 13 amino acids. V was trimmed by 6 bases and J by 4 bases, leaving 11 bases between them. The germline V gene encodes CDR1 LNHDA and CDR2 SQIVND (reference sequence). The CDR3 loop is CASRKSLADTQYF. In DNA form, the CDR3 reads TGTGCCAGTAGGAAAAGCTTGGCAGATACGCAGTATTTT.

This chain links TRBV11-3 with TRBJ2-1, with 13 bases fitting TRBD2. The trim removed 4 bases at V and 3 bases at J, leaving 6 bases unmatched. CDR1 and CDR2 (germline): SGHNT, YENEEA. The CDR3 is made up of 17 amino acids. CDR3 loop: CASSSELAGGFYNEQFF. CDR3 nucleotides: TGTGCCAGCAGCTCCGAACTAGCGGGAGGGTTCTACAATGAGCAGTTCTTC.

CDR3 loop: CASSLTESPNTEAFF. The CDR3 bases are TGTGCCAGCAGCTTAACTGAGAGCCCGAACACTGAAGCTTTCTTT. The rearrangement links TRBV7-9 to TRBJ1-1; D remains unclear. Germline V lookup: CDR1 SEHNR, CDR2 FQNEAQ (reference sequence). The CDR3 extends over 15 amino acids. The ends were cut back, 2 bases at V and 1 base at J, with 11 bases in the middle.

The table lists this clone with a few counts. The chain employs TRBV5-1 and TRBJ2-5; possible D gene TRBD1, 5 bases. Matching the DNA end better, TRBJ2-7 makes the J call doubtful. The length of the CDR3 is 13 residues. From germline, CDR1 is SGHRS and CDR2 YFSETQ. The CDR3 is CASSMDTSYEQYF. CDR3 sequence (DNA): TGCGCCAGCAGCATGGACACCTCCTACGAGCAGTACTTC.

The genes are TRBV6-1 and TRBJ2-7; TRBD2 might be the D (5 bases). Germline V gene lookup returns CDR1 MNHNS and CDR2 SASEGT. Trimming left V 3 bases short and J 2 bases short, with 14 bases between. The CDR3 contains 15 residues. DNA for the CDR3: TGTGCCAGCAGTGAGGGAGCGCGGTGGCCCTACGAGCAGTACTTC. Its protein is CASSEGARWPYEQYF.

This clone appeared a few times. One end of the junction fails to match germline, which may point to a read error. The chain couples TRBV5-1 to TRBJ2-6; D is perhaps TRBD1 (5 bases). This CDR3 has 14 residues. Germline V gene lookup returns CDR1 SGHRS and CDR2 YFSETQ. The CDR3 loop reads CASSLQAGANVLTF. The DNA for the CDR3 is TGCGCCAGCAGCTTACAGGCTGGAGCCAACGTCCTGACTTTC.

This rearrangement joins TRBV5-4 to TRBJ1-1; D might be TRBD1 (5 bases). The CDR3 extends over 13 amino acids. Germline V gives CDR1 SGHNT, CDR2 YYREEE (reference sequence). Trimming left V 4 bases short and J 1 base short, with 8 bases between. The chain's CDR3 is CASSPTENTEAFF. The CDR3 DNA follows: TGTGCCAGCAGCCCGACAGAGAACACTGAAGCTTTCTTT.

The chain uses TRBV7-2 and TRBJ1-6; D remains ambiguous. The CDR3 spans 15 residues. Trimming took off 1 base at V and 5 bases at J, with 9 bases between the two ends. The V gene's germline CDR1 is SGHTA and CDR2 FQGNSA. CDR3 in amino acids: CASSLDPDHNSPLHF. The CDR3 DNA follows: TGTGCCAGCAGCTTAGATCCGGATCATAATTCACCCCTCCACTTT.

This clone appeared a few times. The chain is built from TRBV7-9 and TRBJ2-1; D gene unclear. V gave up 5 bases and J gave up 4 bases, with 3 bases separating them. The CDR3 consists of 11 residues. The germline V gene has CDR1 SEHNR and CDR2 FQNEAQ (reference sequence). The CDR3 bases are TGTGCCAGCAGCCCATACAATGAGCAGTTCTTC. The encoded protein is CASSPYNEQFF.

The V call is TRBV2, the J call TRBJ1-1; D is unresolved. Germline CDR1 and CDR2: SNHLY and FYNNEI. This CDR3 is built from 16 residues. The V gene lost 7 bases and the J gene lost 5 bases, with 23 bases spanning the gap. The CDR3 sequence is CASTGGGAATGTEAFF. Written as DNA, the CDR3 is TGTGCCAGCACCGGAGGAGGAGCGGCGACGGGGACTGAAGCTTTCTTT.

This clone was counted only a few times. The chain links TRBV7-9 to TRBJ2-3, with 12 positions matching TRBD1. The V gene's germline CDR1 is SEHNR and CDR2 FQNEAQ (reference sequence). This CDR3 region has 16 residues. Losses at the gene ends were 0 bases for V and 4 bases for J; bases not matched to a gene: 2. Written as DNA, the CDR3 is TGTGCCAGCAGCTTAGCGGGGACAGGGGGCCCAGATACGCAGTATTTT. Encoded protein: CASSLAGTGGPDTQYF.

As to this clone: Other DNA sequences in this specimen translate into the identical CDR3. The chain couples TRBV7-6 to TRBJ2-1; TRBD2 matches 11 bases. This CDR3 comprises 16 residues. Germline assignment: CDR1 SGHVS and CDR2 FNYEAQ. The junction had 10 bases not matched to a gene; V was cut back by 2 bases and J by 10 bases. This CDR3 is CASSLTRLAGGNEQFF. In DNA form, the CDR3 reads TGTGCCAGCAGCTTAACACGGCTAGCGGGAGGTAACGAGCAGTTCTTC.

Details on this clone: In the same sample, other DNA sequences code for this CDR3. The chain recombines TRBV10-3 with TRBJ1-1; TRBD1 is a possible D gene (5 bases). Trimming removed 10 bases from V and 0 bases from J, with 15 bases in between. Looked up from germline, CDR1 is ENHRY and CDR2 is SYGVKD. CDR3 length: 14 amino acids. The CDR3 nucleotides read TGTGCCACCGCCGCCGGGACGCTGAACACTGAAGCTTTCTTT. Translation: CATAAGTLNTEAFF.

The chain links TRBV2 to TRBJ2-5; D is unclear. V was pared by 7 bases and J by 3 bases, with 6 bases between. The CDR3 consists of 11 residues. Germline CDR1 reads SNHLY; CDR2 reads FYNNEI. CDR3 sequence (DNA): TGTGCCAGCACAACAGAAGAGACCCAGTACTTC. This codes for CASTTEETQYF.

The chain recombines TRBV28 with TRBJ2-2; D unclear. V shed 5 bases and J shed 0 bases, with 10 bases lying between them. Germline CDR1 reads MDHEN; CDR2 reads SYDVKM. The CDR3 covers 15 residues. CDR3 in DNA: TGTGCCAGCAGTACGACTCACGCGAACACCGGGGAGCTGTTTTTT. As protein: CASSTTHANTGELFF. Full variable domain (rest looked up from reference TRBV28 and TRBJ2-2): DVKVTQSSRYLVKRTGEKVFLECVQDMDHENMFWYRQDPGLGLRLIYFSYDVKMKEKGDIPEGYSVSREKKERFSLILESASTNQTSMYLCASSTTHANTGELFFGEGSRLTVL.

The chain couples TRBV9 to TRBJ1-1; no reliable D call. Per germline, CDR1 SGDLS and CDR2 YYNGEE. This CDR3 comprises 14 residues. V was pared by 3 bases and J by 1 base, with 10 bases between. CDR3 DNA sequence: TGTGCCAGCAGCGCTAATACAGAGAACACTGAAGCTTTCTTT. Encoded protein: CASSANTENTEAFF.

This chain links TRBV27 with TRBJ1-2, with 7 nucleotides matching TRBD1. CDR1 and CDR2 from the germline V gene are MNHEY and SMNVEV (reference sequence). This CDR3 comprises 14 residues. Germline trimming cut 4 bases from V and 7 bases from J; bases unmatched to any gene: 9. Here the CDR3 reads CASSSGGAGVGYTF. CDR3 in DNA: TGTGCCAGCAGTTCAGGGGGGGCAGGGGTTGGCTACACCTTC.

This sequence joins TRBV28 and TRBJ1-6; 8 nucleotides match TRBD1. The CDR3 contains 13 residues. Germline assignment: CDR1 MDHEN and CDR2 SYDVKM. The ends lost 2 bases at V and 14 bases at J; junction bases unmatched: 5. CDR3 bases: TGTGCCAGCAGTTTAGATAACAGGGGGTCCCTCCACTTT. Its protein product is CASSLDNRGSLHF.

The rearrangement uses TRBV28 and TRBJ2-1; tentatively, D is TRBD1 or TRBD2 (6 bases each). Trimming shortened V by 5 bases and J by 2 bases, and 16 bases separated the two germline ends. The CDR3 is 16 amino acids. Looked up from germline, CDR1 is MDHEN and CDR2 is SYDVKM. Here the CDR3 reads CASSPINGGTYNEQFF. The CDR3 DNA is TGTGCCAGCAGTCCTATCAACGGGGGCACCTACAATGAGCAGTTCTTC.

V usage is TRBV7-6 and J usage is TRBJ2-1; D gene uncertain. The CDR3 consists of 12 residues. V shed 5 bases and J shed 7 bases, with 9 bases lying between them. In germline, CDR1 is SGHVS, CDR2 FNYEAQ. The CDR3 region has the DNA TGTGCCAGCAGCGAAGACCGAAATGAGCAGTTCTTC. Amino acid sequence: CASSEDRNEQFF.

This clone was seen a handful of times. The CDR3 DNA is TGTGCCAGCAGACAGGGAAGGGATCAGCCCCAGCATTTT. Translation gives CASRQGRDQPQHF. The J gene is TRBJ1-5, the V gene TRBV2; D possibly corresponds to TRBD1 (6 bases). The CDR3 length is 13 residues. Germline CDR1 and CDR2: SNHLY and FYNNEI. Trimming took 6 bases from V and 5 from J, leaving 11 bases between them.

V gene TRBV19 combines with J gene TRBJ2-7, with D uncertain. The germline gives CDR1 LNHDA, CDR2 SQIVND (reference sequence). Trimming shortened V by 1 base and J by 5 bases, and 9 bases separated the two germline ends. This CDR3 comprises 13 residues. For the CDR3, the DNA is TGTGCCAGTAGTATAGTCCATGGGGACGAGCAGTACTTC. Protein sequence: CASSIVHGDEQYF.

The chain uses TRBV7-9 and TRBJ2-5; unclear D gene. The J call could be wrong; TRBJ2-7 is a better fit for the DNA end. Per germline, CDR1 SEHNR and CDR2 FQNEAQ (reference sequence). The CDR3 length is 13 residues. CDR3 sequence (DNA): TGTGCCAGCAGCGCGACCCCCAAATACGAGCAGTACTTC. Its translation is CASSATPKYEQYF.

The table lists this clone with a few counts. The chain employs TRBV5-4 and TRBJ2-6; no clear D. CDR1 is SGHNT, CDR2 YYREEE, per germline (reference sequence). CDR3 length equals 18 residues. The germline V and J ends were trimmed by 1 base and 0 bases, with 14 bases remaining between them. The CDR3 reads CASSLSSGPISGANVLTF. In nucleotides, the CDR3 is TGTGCCAGCAGCTTGTCTTCTGGCCCGATCTCTGGGGCCAACGTCCTGACTTTC.

This sequence joins TRBV28 and TRBJ2-3; 8 nucleotides line up with TRBD1. The trim removed 5 bases at V and 0 bases at J, leaving 7 bases unmatched. CDR3 size: 16 residues. Germline CDR1 and CDR2: MDHEN and SYDVKM. In DNA, the CDR3 is TGTGCCAGCAGTGCAAGGGACAGGCGCAGCACAGATACGCAGTATTTT. Its protein product is CASSARDRRSTDTQYF.

The CDR3, as DNA: TGTGCCAGCAGCTTGAACAGGGGGAGCAATCAGCCCCAGCATTTT. Translation: CASSLNRGSNQPQHF. The chain links TRBV7-8 to TRBJ1-5; 8 bases are a match to TRBD1. V trimming: 3 bases; J trimming: 1 base; junction bases outside the gene matches: 2. Germline V gene lookup returns CDR1 SGHVS and CDR2 FQNEAQ. This CDR3 is built from 15 residues. Together with reference TRBV7-8 and TRBJ1-5, the CDR3 gives the full variable domain: GAGVSQSPRYKVAKRGQDVALRCDPISGHVSLFWYQQALGQGPEFLTYFQNEAQLDKSGLPSDRFFAERPEGSVSTLKIQRTQQEDSAVYLCASSLNRGSNQPQHFGDGTRLSIL.